This entry lists 27 T cell receptor beta chains sequenced from one sample in a study of sequential checkpoint blockade in melanoma. Clones were read by immunoSEQ multiplex PCR, and TCRdb kept only the in-frame ones, dropping some. The table records fewer than 3,500 clones, over 20% of them present only once. Noted treatment: randomized to nivolumab then ipilimumab (arm A) or the reverse (arm B). The sequencing here drew on tumor tissue (inferred from file names), taken from a patient given nivolumab and ipilimumab in sequence. These receptors all stem from a human patient with melanoma. Some clones in this sample may be carry-over from other donors' samples.

The CDR3 DNA follows: TGTGCCAGCAGCAACATTGGGGACAGGGGTCCCTACAATGAGCAGTTCTTC. Amino acid sequence: CASSNIGDRGPYNEQFF. The rearrangement links TRBV11-3 to TRBJ2-1; TRBD1 matches at 10 bases. Germline V lookup: CDR1 SGHNT, CDR2 YENEEA. The CDR3 length is 17 residues. V was clipped by 5 bases and J by 2 bases; unmatched bases: 9.

By sample share, this clone is large. CDR3 nucleotides: TGTGCCAGTAGTAGGGGGTATGATCAGCCCCAGCATTTT. This sequence encodes CASSRGYDQPQHF. The V and J genes are TRBV19 and TRBJ1-5; D is perhaps TRBD1 (5 bases). V was pared by 4 bases and J by 5 bases, with 9 bases between. CDR3 size: 13 residues. Per the germline V gene, CDR1 is LNHDA and CDR2 is SQIVND (reference sequence). Full variable domain (rest looked up from reference TRBV19 and TRBJ1-5): DGGITQSPKYLFRKEGQNVTLSCEQNLNHDAMYWYRQDPGQGLRLIYYSQIVNDFQKGDIAEGYSVSREKKESFPLTVTSAQKNPTAFYLCASSRGYDQPQHFGDGTRLSIL.

This clone was picked up a small number of times. The V gene is TRBV18, the J gene TRBJ1-3; D gene unclear. The CDR3 contains 14 residues. Looked up from germline, CDR1 is KGHSH and CDR2 is LQKENI. The V and J ends lost 4 bases and 0 bases respectively, with 7 bases between them. The CDR3 bases are TGTGCCAGCTCACGGGAGAGCTCTGGAAACACCATATATTTT. It encodes CASSRESSGNTIYF.

The sample holds a few counts of this clone. V gene TRBV6-8 combines with J gene TRBJ1-3; 8 nucleotides align to TRBD1. With V trimmed by 5 bases and J by 2 bases, 5 bases remained unmatched. This CDR3 is 15 amino acids long. CDR1 MNHGY and CDR2 SAAAGT come from the germline V gene. CDR3 residues: CASSPDRGTGNTIYF. The CDR3 DNA sequence: TGTGCCAGCAGTCCTGACAGGGGTACTGGAAACACCATATATTTT.

The table lists this clone with many counts. The chain uses TRBV11-3 and TRBJ2-2; 10 bases are shared with TRBD1. Germline V gene data show CDR1 as SGHNT and CDR2 as YENEEA. The CDR3 runs 17 residues. Trimming removed 2 bases from V and 0 bases from J; junction bases left unmatched: 3. The CDR3 DNA reads as TGTGCCAGCAGCTTAAGGGACAGGGGCCCGAACACCGGGGAGCTGTTTTTT. Amino acid sequence: CASSLRDRGPNTGELFF.

This clone has just a few counts. The chain is built from TRBV6-8 and TRBJ1-6, with D perhaps matching TRBD1 (5 bases). V was cut by 6 bases and J by 2 bases, with 11 bases left in between. The CDR3 loop spans 15 amino acids. Germline assignment: CDR1 MNHGY and CDR2 SAAAGT. The CDR3 region has the DNA TGTGCCAGCAGGCCGACAGCGACCTATAATTCACCCCTCCACTTT. Residues: CASRPTATYNSPLHF.

This rearrangement joins TRBV6-8 to TRBJ1-1; D gene ambiguous. The CDR3 runs 13 residues. Germline CDR1 and CDR2: MNHGY and SAAAGT. V was cut by 2 bases and J by 3 bases, with 7 bases left in between. The CDR3 region is CASSYVSDTEAFF. The CDR3 DNA follows: TGTGCCAGCAGTTACGTCAGTGACACTGAAGCTTTCTTT.

This clone was observed a handful of times. The CDR3 protein is CAWSSQGGEYEQYF. The CDR3 region has the DNA TGTGCCTGGAGTTCGCAGGGTGGAGAGTACGAGCAGTACTTC. J is TRBJ2-7 and V is TRBV30; perhaps TRBD1 as D (5 bases). CDR3 size: 14 residues. The germline gives CDR1 GTSNPN, CDR2 SVGIG (reference sequence). The V end was cut by 2 bases, the J end by 4 bases, with 15 bases between.

CDR3 sequence reads: CASSYADATEAFF. The CDR3 DNA reads TGTGCCAGCAGTTATGCGGATGCCACTGAAGCTTTCTTT. This chain joins TRBV6-8 and TRBJ1-1; D gene unclear. V lost 3 bases, J lost 4 bases, and 9 bases lay in between. This CDR3 spans 13 amino acids. Germline CDR1 reads MNHGY; CDR2 reads SAAAGT.

The CDR3 nucleotides read TGTGCCAGCAGCGATACAGGATACTATGGCTACACCTTC. This translates into CASSDTGYYGYTF. The rearrangement uses TRBV28 and TRBJ1-2, with D tentatively TRBD1 (5 bases). The V end was cut by 6 bases, the J end by 3 bases, with 11 bases between. Looked up from germline, CDR1 is MDHEN and CDR2 is SYDVKM. The CDR3 runs 13 residues.

The chain links TRBV6-8 to TRBJ2-3; D is unclear. With 5 bases removed from V and 0 bases from J, the gap between germline ends came to 15 bases. Germline CDR1 reads MNHGY; CDR2 reads SAAAGT. This CDR3 is 16 amino acids long. CDR3 nucleotide sequence: TGTGCCAGCAGTCCCGGCCGGCTCCTTAGCACAGATACGCAGTATTTT. The encoded protein is CASSPGRLLSTDTQYF.

This chain joins TRBV14 and TRBJ2-7, with D hard to call. This CDR3 comprises 14 residues. Between the trimmed V and J ends, which lost 4 bases and 0 bases, there was a span of 10 bases. Per germline, CDR1 SGHDN and CDR2 FVKESK. CDR3 coding DNA: TGTGCCAGCAGCCCTTTTCAGAGCTCCTACGAGCAGTACTTC. It yields the protein CASSPFQSSYEQYF.

This clone appeared many times. The chain recombines TRBV11-3 with TRBJ2-7; possible D gene TRBD1, 5 bases. The V end lost 0 bases, the J end lost 4 bases, and 10 bases lay between the germline ends. This CDR3 contains 14 residues. The germline V gene encodes CDR1 SGHNT and CDR2 YENEEA. The CDR3 loop reads CASSLEWGEYEQYF. The CDR3 coding sequence is TGTGCCAGCAGCTTAGAGTGGGGCGAGTACGAGCAGTACTTC.

This clone is medium-sized by share. The CDR3, as DNA: TGTGCCAGCACCTACAACCGGGAGTACGAGCAGTACTTC. This sequence encodes CASTYNREYEQYF. This chain links TRBV6-8 with TRBJ2-7, with a tentative D call TRBD2 (6 bases). V gave up 7 bases and J gave up 4 bases, with 14 bases separating them. Germline values: CDR1 MNHGY, CDR2 SAAAGT. This CDR3 is built from 13 residues.

This sequence joins TRBV11-3 and TRBJ2-7; 7 nucleotides line up with TRBD2. Per germline, CDR1 SGHNT and CDR2 YENEEA. The CDR3 loop spans 14 amino acids. V trimming: 1 base; J trimming: 6 bases; junction bases outside the gene matches: 6. CDR3 amino acids: CASSLGRDYSEQYF. CDR3 in DNA: TGTGCCAGCAGCTTAGGCAGGGACTACTCCGAGCAGTACTTC.

The chain links TRBV23-1 to TRBJ1-4, with 8 positions matching TRBD1. TRBV23-1 is sorted into the ORF group, with uncertain function. Trimming at V came to 2 bases and at J to 8 bases, leaving 13 bases not matched to a gene. This CDR3 has 17 residues. DNA for the CDR3: TGCGCCAGCAGTCAACCATCTACAGGGGGAGAATCGGAAAAACTGTTTTTT. It translates to CASSQPSTGGESEKLFF.

The sample holds a few counts of this clone. The chain is built from TRBV11-3 and TRBJ1-2, with D tentatively TRBD1 (5 bases). CDR3 length: 16 residues. Germline CDR1 and CDR2: SGHNT and YENEEA. V lost 4 bases, J lost 7 bases, and 22 bases lay in between. The CDR3 nucleotides read TGTGCCAGCAGCTCGACCCTCCTCGGGGGTTTGCGTGGCTACACCTTC. As protein: CASSSTLLGGLRGYTF.

The J gene is TRBJ2-3, the V gene TRBV5-1; D uncertain. Trimming cost V 4 bases and J 1 base, with 16 bases left between them. Germline loops: CDR1 SGHRS, CDR2 YFSETQ. The CDR3 is 16 amino acids. Written as DNA, the CDR3 is TGCGCCAGCAGCCTCCCCCAGTTGGGCCGCACAGATACGCAGTATTTT. It is translated as CASSLPQLGRTDTQYF.

This chain uses TRBV6-8 with TRBJ2-5; 8 positions agree with TRBD2. CDR3 length: 14 residues. Trimming cost V 5 bases and J 5 bases; bases outside gene matches: 7. CDR1 and CDR2 (germline): MNHGY, SAAAGT. CDR3 coding DNA: TGTGCCAGCAGTCTCAGCGGGGGTTCGGAGACCCAGTACTTC. This sequence encodes CASSLSGGSETQYF.

This clone turned up a few times. J is TRBJ2-5 and V is TRBV6-7; D unresolved. TRBV6-7 counts as an open reading frame of uncertain function. The CDR3 has 14 amino acids. Trimming cost V 11 bases and J 3 bases, with 19 bases left between them. For the CDR3, the DNA is TGTGCCTCAAAGTCTTTTGTGGTCAAAGAGACCCAGTACTTC. This sequence encodes CASKSFVVKETQYF.

The V gene is TRBV5-1, the J gene TRBJ2-7, with TRBD1 matching 9 bases. This CDR3 has 14 amino acids. The J segment lost 5 bases and the V segment lost 4 bases, leaving 7 bases of the junction unmatched. CDR1 is SGHRS and CDR2 is YFSETQ in the germline V gene. CDR3: CASSPGQGRDEQYF. CDR3 DNA sequence: TGCGCCAGCAGCCCGGGACAGGGAAGGGACGAGCAGTACTTC. The variable domain in full, with the rest retrieved from reference TRBV5-1 and TRBJ2-7, is KAGVTQTPRYLIKTRGQQVTLSCSPISGHRSVSWYQQTPGQGLQFLFEYFSETQRNKGNFPGRFSGRQFSNSRSEMNVSTLELGDSALYLCASSPGQGRDEQYFGPGTRLTVT.

V usage is TRBV19 and J usage is TRBJ1-2, with TRBD1 matching over 9 bases. Germline CDR1 and CDR2: LNHDA and SQIVND (reference sequence). CDR3 length: 13 amino acids. The ends lost 5 bases at V and 5 bases at J; junction bases unmatched: 3. The CDR3 region has the DNA TGTGCCAGTAGTGGGACAGGGAGGTATGGCTACACCTTC. It is translated as CASSGTGRYGYTF.

This clone was counted only a few times. Because it lacks the conserved phenylalanine or tryptophan at the end, this CDR3 is likely a read error. Because the CDR3's place on the DNA is in doubt, the DNA is left out and the CDR3 is given as listed by TCRdb. The chain joins TRBV6-8 to TRBJ2-6; TRBD1 is the table's D call and was not checked against the DNA. Germline V CDR1 and CDR2: MNHGY, SAAAGT. The CDR3 spans 15 residues, counting both ends. The chain's CDR3 is CASSGDSSMHKVGPI.

This clone came up a few times. The V gene is TRBV1, the J gene TRBJ1-1; the D segment call TRBD1 is taken from the table without a DNA check. TRBV1 is reported as a pseudogene. The CDR3 consists of 13 residues. The CDR3 DNA reads as TGCGCCAGCAGCCAAGGACAGGGCACTGAAGCTTTCTTT. It specifies CASSQGQGTEAFF.

This clone was seen a few times. The chain carries TRBV6-8 and TRBJ2-1; 10 nucleotides line up with TRBD2. CDR3 size: 16 residues. V trimming: 8 bases; J trimming: 4 bases; junction bases outside the gene matches: 11. Germline CDR1 is MNHGY and CDR2 is SAAAGT. The CDR3 is CASRLSGGRTYNEQFF. CDR3 bases: TGTGCCAGCCGGCTTAGCGGGGGGCGGACTTACAATGAGCAGTTCTTC.

This clone has more than one count but fewer than ten. This chain uses TRBV6-8 with TRBJ1-1; D uncertain. The V end was cut by 0 bases, the J end by 11 bases, with 19 bases between. CDR1 and CDR2 from the germline V gene are MNHGY and SAAAGT. CDR3 length: 15 amino acids. The CDR3 region is CASSYSKHPTYPAFF. For the CDR3, the DNA is TGTGCCAGCAGTTACTCGAAACACCCAACCTATCCCGCTTTCTTT.

The chain uses TRBV5-1 and TRBJ2-1; no reliable D call. The CDR3 loop spans 15 amino acids. Germline V gene sequence: CDR1 SGHRS, CDR2 YFSETQ. V gave up 4 bases and J gave up 0 bases, with 11 bases separating them. CDR3 nucleotide sequence: TGCGCCAGCAGCCAGGACGGTAGCTCCTACAATGAGCAGTTCTTC. This encodes CASSQDGSSYNEQFF.